These 6 T cell receptor beta chains were sequenced from one sample in a study of T cells in Graves' hyperthyroidism and ophthalmopathy. The TCR beta CDR3 regions underwent amplification using RNA transcripts as the source. In the first-round RT-PCR of the TCR CDR3, the HTBI primer set was used. Via MiXCR, TCRdb re-called the multiplex PCR reads, giving one row per CDR3 protein. The top ten hold around a sixth of the sample, which has over 450,000 distinct CDR3 sequences, about 15% seen once. The sequenced sample consisted of blood. The receptors originated from a woman aged 18-29 years with Graves' hyperthyroidism.

In this sample, this clonotype turned up many times. J is TRBJ2-6 and V is TRBV6-1, with D uncertain. Trimming shortened V by 6 bases and J by 0 bases, and 9 bases separated the two germline ends. The germline gives CDR1 MNHNS, CDR2 SASEGT. The CDR3 has 15 residues. The CDR3 DNA follows: TGTGCCAGCAGAGCTAGAAGCTCTGGGGCCAACGTCCTGACTTTC. It translates to CASRARSSGANVLTF.

This clonotype appeared many times. The rearrangement joins TRBV20-1 to TRBJ2-2; 8 nucleotides match TRBD2. The CDR3 length is 16 residues. Looked up from germline, CDR1 is DFQATT and CDR2 is SNEGSKA (reference sequence). V was clipped by 1 base and J by 4 bases; unmatched bases: 8. The CDR3 region has the DNA TGCAGTGCTAGAGTTCAAGCGGGAGTTGGCACCGGGGAGCTGTTTTTT. This sequence encodes CSARVQAGVGTGELFF.

This chain links TRBV5-6 with TRBJ2-1, with D possibly matching TRBD2 (6 bases). V lost 4 bases and J 9 bases, leaving 8 bases between the germline ends. CDR1 is SGHDT, CDR2 YYEEEE, per germline. This CDR3 comprises 11 residues. CDR3 in amino acids: CASSRRGEQFF. The CDR3 DNA reads as TGTGCCAGCAGCCGGAGGGGTGAGCAGTTCTTC.

On this clonotype itself: One end of the junction does not line up with germline, which may come from a read error. V and J are TRBV19 and TRBJ1-5; TRBD1 might be the D (6 bases). This CDR3 spans 14 amino acids. Looked up from germline, CDR1 is LNHDA and CDR2 is SQIVND (reference sequence). The CDR3 here is CASNLGQINHPQHF. The CDR3 DNA follows: TGTGCCAGTAACTTAGGACAGATCAATCATCCCCAGCATTTT.

This clonotype was seen at least ten times. The rearrangement uses TRBV3-1 and TRBJ2-1, with TRBD1 matching over 12 bases. J lost 8 bases, V lost 3 bases, and 8 bases had no gene match. Germline V gene lookup returns CDR1 LGHDT and CDR2 YNNKEL (reference sequence). The CDR3 sequence is 16 residues long. The CDR3: CASSHVRDRGLDEQFF. The CDR3 DNA is TGTGCCAGCAGCCATGTCCGGGACAGGGGGCTAGATGAGCAGTTCTTC.

This clonotype was counted a few times. V and J are TRBV19 and TRBJ2-7; 7 positions agree with TRBD2. The CDR3 covers 16 residues. Trimming took 5 bases from V and 2 from J; bases not matched to a gene: 12. Germline loops: CDR1 LNHDA, CDR2 SQIVND (reference sequence). This CDR3 reads CASSLLGGLAAYEQYF. The CDR3 DNA is TGTGCCAGTAGTCTCCTGGGTGGGCTAGCGGCCTACGAGCAGTACTTC.